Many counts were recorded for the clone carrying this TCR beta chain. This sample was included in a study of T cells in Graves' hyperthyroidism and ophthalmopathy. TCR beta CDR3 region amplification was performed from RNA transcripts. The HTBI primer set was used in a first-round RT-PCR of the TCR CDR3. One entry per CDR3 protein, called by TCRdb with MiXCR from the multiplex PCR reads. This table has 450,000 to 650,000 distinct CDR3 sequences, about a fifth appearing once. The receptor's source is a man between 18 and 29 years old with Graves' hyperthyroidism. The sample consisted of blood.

As DNA, the CDR3 is TGTGCCAGCAGTGCCGTCAACGAGCAGTACTTC. Its translation: CASSAVNEQYF. V usage is TRBV6-1 and J usage is TRBJ2-7; D ambiguous. Germline CDR1 reads MNHNS; CDR2 reads SASEGT. V was shortened by 4 bases and J by 5 bases, with 6 bases between the two germline ends. The CDR3 runs 11 residues.